Listed here are 22 T cell receptor beta chains from one sample, sequenced in a study of blood T cell repertoires in COVID-19. The method was immunoSEQ multiplex PCR; TCRdb's version includes in-frame clones alone and lacks a portion of them. Among a few hundred thousand clones, 87% were seen once, and the ten largest hold roughly 2.3%. Sequencing was carried out using peripheral blood. The receptor source for this set is a man aged 18 to 35 with active or convalescent COVID-19.

The rearrangement uses TRBV5-1 and TRBJ1-3; the D is unclear. CDR3 length: 13 amino acids. The germline gives CDR1 SGHRS, CDR2 YFSETQ. Between the trimmed V and J ends, which lost 7 bases and 3 bases, there was a span of 11 bases. The CDR3 loop is CASQIGSGNTIYF. For the CDR3, the DNA is TGCGCCAGCCAAATCGGGAGTGGAAACACCATATATTTT.

This rearrangement joins TRBV11-2 to TRBJ2-3; 10 bases match TRBD2. CDR1 and CDR2 (germline): SGHAT, FQNNGV. The length of the CDR3 is 18 residues. The V and J ends lost 0 bases and 3 bases, in that order; junction bases with no gene match: 9. The CDR3 loop reads CASSLDSGGAGVTDTQYF. CDR3 nucleotides: TGTGCCAGCAGCTTAGACAGCGGGGGGGCAGGTGTGACAGATACGCAGTATTTT.

V and J are TRBV5-8 and TRBJ1-2, with 7 positions matching TRBD1. J lost 5 bases, V lost 7 bases, and 17 bases had no gene match. CDR1 is SGHTS, CDR2 YDEGEE, per germline. The CDR3 runs to 16 residues. CDR3 sequence: CASLLFGGTASYGYTF. The CDR3 coding sequence is TGTGCCAGCTTACTTTTTGGGGGGACAGCCTCGTATGGCTACACCTTC.

In its sample, this clone was seen a few times. The chain carries TRBV28 and TRBJ1-5; D unclear. V shed 8 bases and J shed 6 bases, with 11 bases lying between them. Per the germline V gene, CDR1 is MDHEN and CDR2 is SYDVKM. CDR3 length equals 12 residues. The CDR3 nucleotides are TGTGCCAGCCGGTTTACGGGTCAGCCCCAGCATTTT. Its translation: CASRFTGQPQHF.

V usage is TRBV4-3 and J usage is TRBJ2-1, with 9 bases matching TRBD2. Per the germline V gene, CDR1 is LGHNA and CDR2 is YSLEER. Losses at the gene ends were 4 bases for V and 7 bases for J; bases not matched to a gene: 17. This CDR3 has 18 residues. The CDR3, as DNA: TGCGCCAGCAGCCCGGGGGCGGGGGGGAACGTTCTGGGAAATGAGCAGTTCTTC. It encodes CASSPGAGGNVLGNEQFF.

V usage is TRBV7-2 and J usage is TRBJ2-5; the match to TRBD1 covers 7 bases. Germline V lookup: CDR1 SGHTA, CDR2 FQGNSA. This CDR3 region has 17 residues. With V trimmed by 5 bases and J by 4 bases, 16 bases remained unmatched. CDR3 protein: CASSPKLPGQTLETQYF. CDR3 nucleotides: TGTGCCAGCAGCCCGAAGCTTCCGGGACAGACACTAGAGACCCAGTACTTC. Supplemented by reference TRBV7-2 and TRBJ2-5, the full variable domain reads GAGVSQSPSNKVTEKGKDVELRCDPISGHTALYWYRQSLGQGLEFLIYFQGNSAPDKSGLPSDRFSAERTGGSVSTLTIQRTQQEDSAVYLCASSPKLPGQTLETQYFGPGTRLLVL.

The chain is built from TRBV5-1 and TRBJ1-3, with TRBD1 matching over 7 bases. The germline V gene encodes CDR1 SGHRS and CDR2 YFSETQ. The CDR3 sequence is 18 residues long. The junction had 16 bases not matched to a gene; V was cut back by 3 bases and J by 4 bases. For the CDR3, the DNA is TGCGCCAGCAGCTATCAAACCGGGACAGACGTCTCCGGAAACACCATATATTTT. Amino acids: CASSYQTGTDVSGNTIYF. Based on the CDR3 plus reference TRBV5-1 and TRBJ1-3, the full variable domain is KAGVTQTPRYLIKTRGQQVTLSCSPISGHRSVSWYQQTPGQGLQFLFEYFSETQRNKGNFPGRFSGRQFSNSRSEMNVSTLELGDSALYLCASSYQTGTDVSGNTIYFGEGSWLTVV.

The V gene is TRBV7-9, the J gene TRBJ2-1; 9 nucleotides align to TRBD1. The CDR3 is 13 residues long. Germline V gene data show CDR1 as SEHNR and CDR2 as FQNEAQ (reference sequence). After removal of 9 bases from V and 6 bases from J, the junction contained 6 bases not matched to a gene. The CDR3 DNA is TGTGCCAGTCAGACAGGGGGGCCCAATGAGCAGTTCTTC. This translates into CASQTGGPNEQFF.

Regarding this clone: Other DNA sequences in this sample translate to the same CDR3. The V and J genes are TRBV2 and TRBJ2-7; D possibly corresponds to TRBD1 (6 bases). This CDR3 is 12 amino acids long. Germline loops: CDR1 SNHLY, CDR2 FYNNEI. The V end was cut by 6 bases, the J end by 1 base, with 7 bases between. CDR3 region: CASRDSSYEQYF. Here the CDR3 DNA reads TGTGCCAGCAGGGACAGTTCCTACGAGCAGTACTTC. Complete variable domain (other parts from reference TRBV2 and TRBJ2-7): EPEVTQTPSHQVTQMGQEVILRCVPISNHLYFYWYRQILGQKVEFLVSFYNNEISEKSEIFDDQFSVERPDGSNFTLKIRSTKLEDSAMYFCASRDSSYEQYFGPGTRLTVT.

This clone occurred a few times. V gene TRBV6-1 combines with J gene TRBJ1-2; the D is unclear. The CDR3 spans 15 residues. V was trimmed by 3 bases and J by 1 base, leaving 12 bases between them. Germline CDR1 is MNHNS and CDR2 is SASEGT. The DNA for the CDR3 is TGTGCCAGCAGTGAGGAACTCGGGAGTAACTATGGCTACACCTTC. It translates to CASSEELGSNYGYTF.

This clone occurred a few times. The chain carries TRBV4-3 and TRBJ1-4; D perhaps matches TRBD1 (6 bases). The germline V gene has CDR1 LGHNA and CDR2 YSLEER. This CDR3 spans 17 amino acids. The V end was cut by 0 bases, the J end by 0 bases, with 11 bases between. CDR3 in amino acids: CASSQDPRQATNEKLFF. Written as DNA, the CDR3 is TGCGCCAGCAGCCAAGATCCTCGACAGGCAACTAATGAAAAACTGTTTTTT.

This chain connects TRBV10-3 to TRBJ2-7, with TRBD1 matching over 10 bases. CDR3 length: 15 residues. Germline loops: CDR1 ENHRY, CDR2 SYGVKD. V lost 4 bases, J lost 3 bases, and 6 bases stayed unmatched. CDR3 sequence: CAISVTGTGVYEQYF. The DNA for the CDR3 is TGTGCCATCAGTGTCACCGGGACAGGGGTCTACGAGCAGTACTTC.

The genes are TRBV12-2 and TRBJ2-7; the D call of TRBD2 is as the table states it, not checked on the DNA. TRBV12-2 is a documented pseudogene. The CDR3 sequence is 15 residues long. In DNA form, the CDR3 reads TGTGCAAGTCCTGCGTCAGACACGGGAAACTACGAGCAGTACTTC. Protein: CASPASDTGNYEQYF.

The genes are TRBV10-3 and TRBJ1-2; 8 bases align to TRBD1. Germline-derived CDR1 and CDR2 are ENHRY and SYGVKD. V shed 3 bases, J shed 4 bases, and the junction held 7 bases outside the gene matches. The CDR3 consists of 15 residues. The CDR3 DNA follows: TGTGCCATCAGTGAAACAGGGGGAATTTCCTATGGCTACACCTTC. Amino acids: CAISETGGISYGYTF.

This chain joins TRBV6-6 and TRBJ2-7; 9 nucleotides agree with TRBD1. The CDR3 is made up of 14 amino acids. The V gene's germline CDR1 is MNHNY and CDR2 SVGAGI (reference sequence). J was trimmed by 3 bases and V by 5 bases; bases with no gene match: 5. In DNA, the CDR3 is TGTGCCAGCAGTAGACAGACAGGGGGCTACGAGCAGTACTTC. This codes for CASSRQTGGYEQYF.

The V and J genes are TRBV6-6 and TRBJ2-2, with unresolved D. V was clipped by 2 bases and J by 1 base, with 11 bases between them. CDR3 length: 16 amino acids. The germline CDR1 and CDR2 sequences are MNHNY and SVGAGI (reference sequence). CDR3 in amino acids: CASSYNPRKNTGELFF. The DNA of the CDR3 is TGTGCCAGCAGTTACAATCCCAGAAAGAACACCGGGGAGCTGTTTTTT.

The CDR3 reads CASRGGLPFQETQYF. Written as DNA, the CDR3 is TGTGCCAGCAGGGGGGGGCTGCCCTTCCAAGAGACCCAGTACTTC. This chain uses TRBV5-4 with TRBJ2-5, with D possibly TRBD2 on 7 matching bases. CDR1 is SGHNT and CDR2 is YYREEE in the germline V gene (reference sequence). V dropped 5 bases and J dropped 1 base, with 15 bases sitting between them. The length of the CDR3 is 15 residues. Looking up the rest from reference TRBV5-4 and TRBJ2-5 gives the full variable domain: ETGVTQSPTHLIKTRGQQVTLRCSSQSGHNTVSWYQQALGQGPQFIFQYYREEENGRGNFPPRFSGLQFPNYSSELNVNALELDDSALYLCASRGGLPFQETQYFGPGTRLLVL.

The rearrangement uses TRBV12-2 and TRBJ2-7; the DNA was not used to check the table's D call, TRBD2. TRBV12-2 is a documented pseudogene. The CDR3 is 14 residues long. CDR3: CASRRGGSPHEQYF. CDR3 coding DNA: TGTGCAAGTCGCCGGGGCGGGAGTCCCCACGAGCAGTACTTC.

This rearrangement joins TRBV6-2 or TRBV6-3 to TRBJ2-4; TRBD2 is a possible D gene (7 bases). CDR1 MNHEY and CDR2 SVGEGT come from the germline V gene. The CDR3 has 16 residues. V lost 5 bases to trimming and J lost 4 bases, with 18 bases between them. In DNA form, the CDR3 reads TGTGCCAGCAGTGCCCCGCGGGCGGGGGCAAAAAACATTCAGTACTTC. As protein: CASSAPRAGAKNIQYF.

This chain links TRBV29-1 with TRBJ2-2, with TRBD2 matching over 9 bases. This CDR3 spans 15 amino acids. The germline CDR1 and CDR2 sequences are SQVTM and ANQGSEA. Germline trimming cut 6 bases from V and 1 base from J; bases unmatched to any gene: 6. In DNA form, the CDR3 reads TGCAGCGTCCTTATAGCGGGAGAGAACACCGGGGAGCTGTTTTTT. Protein: CSVLIAGENTGELFF.

This clone was seen a single time. Here the CDR3 reads CASSQDIGTGSYEQYF. CDR3 nucleotides: TGCGCCAGCAGCCAAGATATCGGGACAGGGTCCTACGAGCAGTACTTC. The gene calls are TRBV4-3 and TRBJ2-7; 9 positions agree with TRBD1. The CDR3 runs to 16 residues. The V gene end was trimmed by 0 bases and the J gene end by 1 base; junction bases not matched to a gene: 4. Germline values: CDR1 LGHNA, CDR2 YSLEER.

This clone has only one observation. This chain links TRBV7-6 with TRBJ2-3, with TRBD2 identical over 8 bases. The germline CDR1 and CDR2 sequences are SGHVS and FNYEAQ. This CDR3 has 16 amino acids. Germline trimming cut 1 base from V and 1 base from J; bases unmatched to any gene: 4. CDR3 residues: CASSLEGREGTDTQYF. The DNA for the CDR3 is TGTGCCAGCAGCTTAGAAGGGCGGGAGGGCACAGATACGCAGTATTTT.